This TCR beta chain is from a study of blood T cell repertoires in COVID-19. Study-level background: There were acute and convalescent COVID-19 samples, and they came from the United States, Italy and Spain.

The study recruited people aged roughly 18 to 89 years across 24 US areas. This table comes from immunoSEQ multiplex PCR, and its TCRdb copy is limited to in-frame clones, with some not included. The sample shows 350,000 to 550,000 clones, roughly 85% of them seen only once. V lost 5 bases and J lost 5; bases outside the gene matches: 15. Germline CDR1 is KGHSH and CDR2 is LQKENI. CDR3 length equals 17 residues. The sequenced sample was PBMCs or T cells enriched from blood (not recorded which). The TCR sequence derives from a woman aged 18-29 years with acute COVID-19. The gene calls are TRBV18 and TRBJ2-7; 10 nucleotides align to TRBD2. CDR3 coding DNA: TGTGCCAGCTCAACTAACGAGCGGGGGGGCCGTCTTAACGAGCAGTACTTC. Amino acid sequence: CASSTNERGGRLNEQYF.